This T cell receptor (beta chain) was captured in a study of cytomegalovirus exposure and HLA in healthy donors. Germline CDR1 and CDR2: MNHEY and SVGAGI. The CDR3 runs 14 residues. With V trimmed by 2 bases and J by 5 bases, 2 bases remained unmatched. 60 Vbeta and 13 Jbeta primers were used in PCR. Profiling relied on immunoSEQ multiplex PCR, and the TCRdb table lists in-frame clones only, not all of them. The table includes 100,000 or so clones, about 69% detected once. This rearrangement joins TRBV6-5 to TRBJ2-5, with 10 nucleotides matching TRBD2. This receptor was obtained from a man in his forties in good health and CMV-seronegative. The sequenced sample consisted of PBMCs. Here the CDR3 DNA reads TGTGCCAGCAGTTACGGGACTAGCGACGAGACCCAGTACTTC. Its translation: CASSYGTSDETQYF.